This entry lists 29 T cell receptor beta chains sequenced from one sample in a study of blood T cell repertoires in COVID-19. Assay used: immunoSEQ multiplex PCR; TCRdb lists only in-frame clones, some missing. The sample has 300,000 to 350,000 clones; 90% are singletons. What was sequenced was peripheral blood. These receptors all stem from a woman aged 30 to 39 with COVID-19, enrolled during active disease.

The rearrangement links TRBV24-1 to TRBJ1-2; 7 bases are shared with TRBD1. V trimming: 6 bases; J trimming: 2 bases; junction bases outside the gene matches: 5. The length of the CDR3 is 14 residues. Germline V gene lookup returns CDR1 KGHDR and CDR2 SFDVKD. CDR3 residues: CATSPTGFNYGYTF. CDR3 in DNA: TGTGCCACCAGTCCGACAGGGTTCAACTATGGCTACACCTTC.

V and J are TRBV10-3 and TRBJ2-7; D might be TRBD1 (5 bases). The CDR3 sequence is 13 residues long. Germline CDR1 reads ENHRY; CDR2 reads SYGVKD. V gave up 3 bases and J gave up 2 bases, with 8 bases separating them. Written as DNA, the CDR3 is TGTGCCATCAGTGATGACAGCACCTACGAGCAGTACTTC. Its translation: CAISDDSTYEQYF.

V and J are TRBV30 and TRBJ1-1; D is undetermined. The V end was cut by 5 bases, the J end by 1 base, with 11 bases between. Germline V gene lookup returns CDR1 GTSNPN and CDR2 SVGIG (reference sequence). This CDR3 spans 13 amino acids. This CDR3 reads CAWEQNSNTEAFF. CDR3 in DNA: TGTGCCTGGGAACAAAATTCGAACACTGAAGCTTTCTTT.

V usage is TRBV7-9 and J usage is TRBJ1-1; tentative D call: TRBD1 (5 bases). CDR3 length equals 13 residues. V lost 1 base and J 8 bases, leaving 11 bases between the germline ends. The germline CDR1 and CDR2 sequences are SEHNR and FQNEAQ (reference sequence). CDR3 amino acids: CASSLGGRVEAFF. The CDR3 coding sequence is TGTGCCAGCAGCTTAGGTGGCAGGGTGGAAGCTTTCTTT. Together with reference TRBV7-9 and TRBJ1-1, the CDR3 gives the full variable domain: DTGVSQNPRHKITKRGQNVTFRCDPISEHNRLYWYRQTLGQGPEFLTYFQNEAQLEKSRLLSDRFSAERPKGSFSTLEIQRTEQGDSAMYLCASSLGGRVEAFFGQGTRLTVV.

This clone was seen a few times. The chain employs TRBV21-1 and TRBJ1-1; whether TRBD1, the table's D call, matches the DNA was not checked. TRBV21-1 is designated a pseudogene. This CDR3 contains 18 residues. CDR3 DNA: TGTGCCAGCAGCAAACTGACAGGGCTGTCCCTTAAGAACACTGAAGCTTTCTTT. It yields the protein CASSKLTGLSLKNTEAFF.

The rearrangement uses TRBV29-1 and TRBJ1-2, with D uncertain. V was cut by 3 bases and J by 4 bases, with 12 bases left in between. The CDR3 length is 13 residues. Germline loops: CDR1 SQVTM, CDR2 ANQGSEA. The CDR3 nucleotides are TGCAGCGTTGAGCCGGGGATCGGCTATGGCTACACCTTC. This translates into CSVEPGIGYGYTF. Looking up the rest from reference TRBV29-1 and TRBJ1-2 gives the full variable domain: SAVISQKPSRDICQRGTSLTIQCQVDSQVTMMFWYRQQPGQSLTLIATANQGSEATYESGFVIDKFPISRPNLTFSTLTVSNMSPEDSSIYLCSVEPGIGYGYTFGSGTRLTVV.

The chain uses TRBV27 and TRBJ1-2; TRBD1 aligns across 8 bases. V lost 6 bases, J lost 2 bases, and 17 bases stayed unmatched. This CDR3 has 18 residues. Germline V gene lookup returns CDR1 MNHEY and CDR2 SMNVEV (reference sequence). The CDR3 protein is CASSLSSWTGRRNYGYTF. The CDR3 DNA is TGTGCCAGCAGCCTCTCCTCTTGGACAGGGAGGCGAAACTATGGCTACACCTTC.

This clone was observed a single time. The chain combines TRBV10-1 with TRBJ1-5, with D perhaps TRBD1 (6 bases). There are 14 residues in the CDR3. V was trimmed by 9 bases and J by 0 bases, leaving 12 bases between them. Germline V gene sequence: CDR1 WNHNN, CDR2 SYGVQD (reference sequence). The CDR3 DNA is TGCGCCAGTCGGACAGCCCTTAGCAATCAGCCCCAGCATTTT. Protein product: CASRTALSNQPQHF.

The chain has TRBV6-5 and TRBJ1-2; D perhaps matches TRBD1 (5 bases). The germline V gene encodes CDR1 MNHEY and CDR2 SVGAGI. CDR3 length equals 12 residues. V was trimmed by 0 bases and J by 7 bases, leaving 6 bases between them. The CDR3: CASSYSGGGYTF. The CDR3 nucleotides read TGTGCCAGCAGTTACTCGGGGGGTGGCTACACCTTC.

The gene calls are TRBV6-1 and TRBJ1-2; D uncertain. CDR1 is MNHNS, CDR2 SASEGT, per germline. The CDR3 runs to 14 residues. V lost 0 bases and J 6 bases, leaving 11 bases between the germline ends. CDR3: CASSEAAAVHGYTF. The CDR3 DNA reads TGTGCCAGCAGTGAAGCGGCCGCCGTCCATGGCTACACCTTC.

J is TRBJ2-7 and V is TRBV5-4, with a possible D match to TRBD1 (6 bases). Germline V gene lookup returns CDR1 SGHNT and CDR2 YYREEE (reference sequence). Trimming removed 2 bases from V and 7 bases from J, with 13 bases in between. CDR3 length: 13 residues. CDR3 in DNA: TGTGCCAGCAGCTTCCTATCTGACAGGGAGCAGTACTTC. Amino acid sequence: CASSFLSDREQYF.

This clone has just a few counts. This chain uses TRBV7-9 with TRBJ2-2; 10 bases are a match to TRBD2. The CDR3 is made up of 18 amino acids. Germline V lookup: CDR1 SEHNR, CDR2 FQNEAQ (reference sequence). J lost 0 bases, V lost 5 bases, and 9 bases had no gene match. CDR3 amino acids: CASSLAVGLATNTGELFF. CDR3 sequence (DNA): TGTGCCAGCAGCCTTGCCGTGGGACTAGCGACGAACACCGGGGAGCTGTTTTTT.

This chain joins TRBV5-1 and TRBJ2-3; TRBD2 matches 9 bases. V was clipped by 4 bases and J by 4 bases; unmatched bases: 10. Germline V gene data show CDR1 as SGHRS and CDR2 as YFSETQ. The length of the CDR3 is 16 residues. The CDR3 coding sequence is TGCGCCAGCAGCGGAAATAGCGGGAGCTGGTCAGATACGCAGTATTTT. This gives the protein CASSGNSGSWSDTQYF.

This clone was counted only a few times. The chain combines TRBV6-6 with TRBJ2-7; TRBD2 matches at 8 bases. This CDR3 has 13 amino acids. Per germline, CDR1 MNHNY and CDR2 SVGAGI (reference sequence). Trimming took 2 bases from V and 4 from J; bases not matched to a gene: 1. CDR3 sequence: CASSYGLAYEQYF. CDR3 DNA sequence: TGTGCCAGCAGTTACGGACTAGCATACGAGCAGTACTTC.

Comments on this clone: Other nucleotide sequences in the sample specify the same CDR3. This rearrangement joins TRBV5-5 to TRBJ1-1, with D uncertain. With 0 bases removed from V and 2 bases from J, the gap between germline ends came to 5 bases. Germline CDR1 and CDR2: SGHKS and YYEKEE (reference sequence). The CDR3 is made up of 13 amino acids. The CDR3 DNA reads as TGTGCCAGCAGCTTGGCAGTAAACACTGAAGCTTTCTTT. This sequence encodes CASSLAVNTEAFF.

The chain links TRBV11-2 to TRBJ2-1, with 9 bases aligning to TRBD2. This CDR3 is 16 amino acids long. V dropped 2 bases and J dropped 7; count of bases not matched to a gene: 9. Germline V gene data show CDR1 as SGHAT and CDR2 as FQNNGV. The CDR3 nucleotides read TGTGCCAGCAGCTTAAGACTAGCGGACAATTGGAATGAGCAGTTCTTC. Its protein is CASSLRLADNWNEQFF.

This clone was detected only once. This chain connects TRBV7-8 to TRBJ2-1; TRBD2 matches 9 bases. CDR3 length: 13 amino acids. Germline assignment: CDR1 SGHVS and CDR2 FQNEAQ. V gave up 8 bases and J gave up 10 bases; unmatched junction bases: 9. The CDR3 is CASGTSRLVEQFF. The CDR3 DNA reads TGTGCCAGCGGGACTAGCCGCCTAGTCGAGCAGTTCTTC.

The V call is TRBV19, the J call TRBJ1-3; 7 bases fit TRBD1. CDR1 and CDR2 from the germline V gene are LNHDA and SQIVND (reference sequence). V gave up 6 bases and J gave up 4 bases; unmatched junction bases: 9. The CDR3 is 15 residues long. The CDR3 DNA follows: TGTGCCAGTAGAAAGGGGGCTGCAGAAGGAAACACCATATATTTT. It translates to CASRKGAAEGNTIYF.

The chain is built from TRBV6-5 and TRBJ2-3, with TRBD2 matching over 11 bases. J lost 7 bases, V lost 6 bases, and 9 bases had no gene match. Germline assignment: CDR1 MNHEY and CDR2 SVGAGI. CDR3 size: 15 residues. CDR3 amino acids: CASSLKTSGMYTQYF. The CDR3 nucleotides are TGTGCCAGCAGCCTAAAGACTAGCGGGATGTATACGCAGTATTTT.

The gene calls are TRBV9 and TRBJ2-3; 9 nucleotides agree with TRBD1. Germline lookup yields CDR1 SGDLS and CDR2 YYNGEE. Trimming removed 0 bases from V and 1 base from J; junction bases left unmatched: 6. This CDR3 comprises 17 residues. The CDR3 nucleotides read TGTGCCAGCAGCGTAGTGGGGCGACAGGGGGGCACAGATACGCAGTATTTT. Amino acid sequence: CASSVVGRQGGTDTQYF.

This clone was seen a single time. This CDR3 is CASSYSHRGSSYEQYF. The CDR3 coding sequence is TGTGCCAGCAGTTACTCCCACAGGGGCAGCTCCTACGAGCAGTACTTC. This sequence joins TRBV6-5 and TRBJ2-7, with 7 bases lining up with TRBD1. CDR1 is MNHEY, CDR2 SVGAGI, per germline. CDR3 length equals 16 residues. J was trimmed by 0 bases and V by 0 bases; bases with no gene match: 5.

The chain uses TRBV5-1 and TRBJ1-6; 8 positions match TRBD1. Trimming took 0 bases from V and 7 from J; bases not matched to a gene: 3. The CDR3 covers 15 residues. CDR1 is SGHRS and CDR2 is YFSETQ in the germline V gene. CDR3 sequence (DNA): TGCGCCAGCAGCTTGGGGACAGGGCCCAATTCACCCCTCCACTTT. This translates into CASSLGTGPNSPLHF. Drawing the rest from reference TRBV5-1 and TRBJ1-6, the complete variable domain is KAGVTQTPRYLIKTRGQQVTLSCSPISGHRSVSWYQQTPGQGLQFLFEYFSETQRNKGNFPGRFSGRQFSNSRSEMNVSTLELGDSALYLCASSLGTGPNSPLHFGNGTRLTVT.

The gene calls are TRBV6-5 and TRBJ2-7, with D possibly TRBD1 on 5 matching bases. Per germline, CDR1 MNHEY and CDR2 SVGAGI. Trimming removed 2 bases from V and 0 bases from J, with 11 bases in between. This CDR3 spans 15 amino acids. The chain's CDR3 is CASSYGPDSSYEQYF. CDR3 coding DNA: TGTGCCAGCAGTTACGGCCCCGACAGCTCCTACGAGCAGTACTTC.

This chain connects TRBV4-1 to TRBJ1-5; the match to TRBD1 covers 7 bases. Germline CDR1 reads MGHRA; CDR2 reads YSYEKL. The CDR3 has 16 amino acids. Trimming at V came to 1 base and at J to 2 bases, leaving 5 bases not matched to a gene. CDR3 nucleotide sequence: TGCGCCAGCAGCCAAGTAGGAACAGGGGGCAATCAGCCCCAGCATTTT. It translates to CASSQVGTGGNQPQHF.

The chain joins TRBV3-1 (or the pseudogene TRBV3-2) to TRBJ2-2; 12 bases map to TRBD2. In germline, CDR1 is LGHDT, CDR2 YNNKEL (reference sequence). V trimming: 4 bases; J trimming: 4 bases; junction bases outside the gene matches: 4. The length of the CDR3 is 16 residues. The CDR3 region is CASSRLAGAFTGELFF. CDR3 coding DNA: TGTGCCAGCAGCCGACTAGCGGGAGCTTTCACCGGGGAGCTGTTTTTT.

This chain connects TRBV18 to TRBJ1-5; D remains ambiguous. The CDR3 is 13 residues long. V dropped 3 bases and J dropped 4 bases, with 7 bases sitting between them. The germline V gene encodes CDR1 KGHSH and CDR2 LQKENI. This CDR3 reads CASSPGGNQPQHF. The CDR3 DNA sequence: TGTGCCAGCTCACCCGGCGGGAATCAGCCCCAGCATTTT.

The CDR3 DNA follows: TGTGCCAGCAGCTTACGGTCTGGAAACACCATATATTTT. Amino acids: CASSLRSGNTIYF. The chain is built from TRBV13 and TRBJ1-3; D is unresolved. Trimming cost V 2 bases and J 1 base, with 3 bases left between them. The length of the CDR3 is 13 residues. Germline CDR1 is PRHDT and CDR2 is FYEKMQ (reference sequence).

This clone was seen a few times. J is TRBJ2-1 and V is TRBV3-1 (or the pseudogene TRBV3-2); perhaps TRBD2 as D (6 bases). The germline V gene encodes CDR1 LGHDT and CDR2 YNNKEL (reference sequence). This CDR3 is built from 17 residues. V lost 2 bases and J 4 bases, leaving 18 bases between the germline ends. In DNA, the CDR3 is TGTGCCAGCAGCCAATTCGGAAAAGGCGGAGGGTACAATGAGCAGTTCTTC. Its translation: CASSQFGKGGGYNEQFF.

V gene TRBV1 combines with J gene TRBJ2-1; the table calls TRBD2, which could not be checked here. TRBV1 corresponds to a pseudogene. The CDR3 runs 18 residues. CDR3 residues: CTSSQGASGRVTYNEQFF. CDR3 nucleotide sequence: TGCACCAGCAGCCAAGGTGCTAGCGGGAGGGTTACCTACAATGAGCAGTTCTTC.